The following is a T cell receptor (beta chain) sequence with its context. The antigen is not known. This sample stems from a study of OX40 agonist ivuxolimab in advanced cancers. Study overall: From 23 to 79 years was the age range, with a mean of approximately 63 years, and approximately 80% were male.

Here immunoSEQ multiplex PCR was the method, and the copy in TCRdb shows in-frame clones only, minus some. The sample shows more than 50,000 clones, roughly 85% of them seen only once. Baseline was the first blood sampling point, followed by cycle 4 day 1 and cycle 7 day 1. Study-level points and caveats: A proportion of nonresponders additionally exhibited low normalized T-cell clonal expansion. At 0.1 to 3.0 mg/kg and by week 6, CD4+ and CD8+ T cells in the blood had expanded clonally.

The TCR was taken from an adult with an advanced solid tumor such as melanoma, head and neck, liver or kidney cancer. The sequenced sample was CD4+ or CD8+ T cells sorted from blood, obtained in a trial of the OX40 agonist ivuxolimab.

CDR3 nucleotide sequence: TGTGCCAGTAGTCCCCGTGGGGGACAGGGGGCAGATACGCAGTATTTT. It specifies CASSPRGGQGADTQYF. The chain couples TRBV19 to TRBJ2-3; TRBD1 aligns across 11 bases. Germline loops: CDR1 LNHDA, CDR2 SQIVND (reference sequence). With V trimmed by 5 bases and J by 4 bases, 8 bases remained unmatched. This CDR3 comprises 16 residues.